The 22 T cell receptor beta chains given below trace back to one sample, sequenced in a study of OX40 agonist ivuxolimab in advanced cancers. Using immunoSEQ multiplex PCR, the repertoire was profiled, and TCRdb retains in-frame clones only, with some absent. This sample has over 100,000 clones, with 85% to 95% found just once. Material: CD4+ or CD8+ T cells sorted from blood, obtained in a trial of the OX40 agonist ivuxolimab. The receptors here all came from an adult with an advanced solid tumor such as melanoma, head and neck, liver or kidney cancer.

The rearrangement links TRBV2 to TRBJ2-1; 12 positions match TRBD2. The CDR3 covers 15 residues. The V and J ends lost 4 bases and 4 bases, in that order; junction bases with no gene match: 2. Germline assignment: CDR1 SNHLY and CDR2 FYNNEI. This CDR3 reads CASSGGLAGYNEQFF. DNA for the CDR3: TGTGCCAGCAGTGGCGGACTAGCGGGATACAATGAGCAGTTCTTC.

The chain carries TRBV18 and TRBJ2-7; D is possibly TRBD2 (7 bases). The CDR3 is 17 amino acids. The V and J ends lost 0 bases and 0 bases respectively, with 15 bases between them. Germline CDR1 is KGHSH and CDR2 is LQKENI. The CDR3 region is CASSPPGLQGSSYEQYF. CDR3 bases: TGTGCCAGCTCACCACCGGGACTACAGGGAAGCTCCTACGAGCAGTACTTC. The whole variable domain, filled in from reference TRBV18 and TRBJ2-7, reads NAGVMQNPRHLVRRRGQEARLRCSPMKGHSHVYWYRQLPEEGLKFMVYLQKENIIDESGMPKERFSAEFPKEGPSILRIQQVVRGDSAAYFCASSPPGLQGSSYEQYFGPGTRLTVT.

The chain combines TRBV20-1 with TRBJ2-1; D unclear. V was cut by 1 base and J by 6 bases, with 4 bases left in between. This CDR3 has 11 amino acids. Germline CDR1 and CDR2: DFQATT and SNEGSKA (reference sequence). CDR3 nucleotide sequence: TGCAGTGCTAGAGTAGGCAATGAGCAGTTCTTC. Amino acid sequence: CSARVGNEQFF.

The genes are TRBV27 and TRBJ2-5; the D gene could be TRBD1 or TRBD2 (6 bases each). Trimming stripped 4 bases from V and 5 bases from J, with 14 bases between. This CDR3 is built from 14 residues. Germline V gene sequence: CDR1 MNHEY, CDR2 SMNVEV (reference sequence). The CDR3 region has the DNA TGTGCCAGCAGTTCACAGGGCCGGGGGGAGACCCAGTACTTC. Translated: CASSSQGRGETQYF.

DNA of the CDR3: TGTGCCAGCAGCGGAAATCCTAGCGGGCCCTCCTACGAGCAGTACTTC. Amino acid sequence: CASSGNPSGPSYEQYF. The rearrangement joins TRBV5-4 to TRBJ2-7, with 8 bases fitting TRBD2. V lost 4 bases to trimming and J lost 0 bases; unmatched junction nucleotides: 9. The CDR3 sequence is 16 residues long. Germline loops: CDR1 SGHNT, CDR2 YYREEE (reference sequence).

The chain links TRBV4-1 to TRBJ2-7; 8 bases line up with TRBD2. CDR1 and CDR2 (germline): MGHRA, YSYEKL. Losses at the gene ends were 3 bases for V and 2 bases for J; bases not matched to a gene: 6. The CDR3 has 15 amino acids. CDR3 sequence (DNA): TGCGCCAGCAGCCAGGCTAGCGGGCCACCCTACGAGCAGTACTTC. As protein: CASSQASGPPYEQYF.

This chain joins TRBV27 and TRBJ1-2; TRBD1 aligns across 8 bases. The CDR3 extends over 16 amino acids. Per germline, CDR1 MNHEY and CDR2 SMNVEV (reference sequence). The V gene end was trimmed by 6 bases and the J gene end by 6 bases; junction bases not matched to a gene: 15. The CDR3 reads CASSRSIGTGLDGYTF. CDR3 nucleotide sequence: TGTGCCAGCAGCCGATCCATCGGGACAGGACTTGATGGCTACACCTTC.

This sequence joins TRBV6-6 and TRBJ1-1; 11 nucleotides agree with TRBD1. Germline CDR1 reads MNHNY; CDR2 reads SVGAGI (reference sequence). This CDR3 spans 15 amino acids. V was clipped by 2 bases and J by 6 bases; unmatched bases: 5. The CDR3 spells CASSYVGTGGAEAFF. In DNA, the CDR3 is TGTGCCAGCAGTTACGTGGGGACAGGGGGGGCTGAAGCTTTCTTT.

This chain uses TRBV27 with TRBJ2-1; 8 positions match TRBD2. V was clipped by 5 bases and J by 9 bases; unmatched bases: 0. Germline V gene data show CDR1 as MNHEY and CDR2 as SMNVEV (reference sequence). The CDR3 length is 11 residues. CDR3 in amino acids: CASSAGGEQFF. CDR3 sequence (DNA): TGTGCCAGCAGTGCGGGGGGTGAGCAGTTCTTC.

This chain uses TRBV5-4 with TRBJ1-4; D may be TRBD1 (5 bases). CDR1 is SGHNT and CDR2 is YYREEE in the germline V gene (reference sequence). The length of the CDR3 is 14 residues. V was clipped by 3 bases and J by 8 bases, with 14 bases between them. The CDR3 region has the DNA TGTGCCAGCAGCTCCGACAGTCGAGCCGAAAAACTGTTTTTT. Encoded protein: CASSSDSRAEKLFF.

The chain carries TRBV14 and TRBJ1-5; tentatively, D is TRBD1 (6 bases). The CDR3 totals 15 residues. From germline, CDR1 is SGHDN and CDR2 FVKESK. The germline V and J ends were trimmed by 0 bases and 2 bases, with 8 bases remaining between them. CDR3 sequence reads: CASSQEGAGNQPQHF. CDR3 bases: TGTGCCAGCAGCCAAGAGGGGGCTGGCAATCAGCCCCAGCATTTT.

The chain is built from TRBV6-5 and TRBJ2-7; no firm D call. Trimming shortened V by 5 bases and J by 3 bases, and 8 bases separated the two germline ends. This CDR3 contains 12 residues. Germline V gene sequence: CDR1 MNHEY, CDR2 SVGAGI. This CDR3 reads CASSAHGYEQYF. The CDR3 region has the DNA TGTGCCAGCAGTGCCCACGGCTACGAGCAGTACTTC.

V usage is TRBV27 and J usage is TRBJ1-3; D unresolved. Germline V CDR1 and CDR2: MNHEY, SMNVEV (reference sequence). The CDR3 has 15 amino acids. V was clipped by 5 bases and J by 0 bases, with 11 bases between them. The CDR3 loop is CASSPHTGSGNTIYF. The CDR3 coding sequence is TGTGCCAGCAGTCCCCACACCGGCTCTGGAAACACCATATATTTT.

Here the CDR3 DNA reads TGTGCCAGCAGTTACAACGGCGTCATGAACACTGAAGCTTTCTTT. Its protein is CASSYNGVMNTEAFF. The gene calls are TRBV6-6 and TRBJ1-1; D is unresolved. CDR3 length equals 15 residues. V dropped 2 bases and J dropped 0 bases, with 10 bases sitting between them. The germline V gene has CDR1 MNHNY and CDR2 SVGAGI (reference sequence).

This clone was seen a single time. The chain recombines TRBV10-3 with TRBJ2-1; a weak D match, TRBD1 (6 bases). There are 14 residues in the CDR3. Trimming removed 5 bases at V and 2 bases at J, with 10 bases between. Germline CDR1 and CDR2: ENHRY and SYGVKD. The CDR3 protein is CAISPGQAYNEQFF. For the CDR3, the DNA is TGTGCCATCAGTCCGGGACAAGCCTACAATGAGCAGTTCTTC.

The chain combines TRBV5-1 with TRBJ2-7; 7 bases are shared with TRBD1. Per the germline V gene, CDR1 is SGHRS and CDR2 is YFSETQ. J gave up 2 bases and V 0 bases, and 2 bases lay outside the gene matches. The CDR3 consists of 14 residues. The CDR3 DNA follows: TGCGCCAGCAGCTTGGGGGACAGCCCCTACGAGCAGTACTTC. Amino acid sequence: CASSLGDSPYEQYF.

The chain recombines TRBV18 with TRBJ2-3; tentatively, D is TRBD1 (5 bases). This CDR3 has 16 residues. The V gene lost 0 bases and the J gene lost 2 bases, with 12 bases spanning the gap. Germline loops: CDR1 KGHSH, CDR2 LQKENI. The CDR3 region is CASSPPQGRNTDTQYF. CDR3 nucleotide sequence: TGTGCCAGCTCACCACCCCAGGGTCGAAACACAGATACGCAGTATTTT.

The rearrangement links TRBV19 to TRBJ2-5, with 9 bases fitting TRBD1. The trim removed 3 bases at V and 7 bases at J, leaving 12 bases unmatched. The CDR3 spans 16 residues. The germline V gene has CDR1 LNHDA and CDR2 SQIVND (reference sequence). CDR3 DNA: TGTGCCAGTAGTATCTTGGAGACAGGGGGTATGGGGACCCAGTACTTC. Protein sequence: CASSILETGGMGTQYF.

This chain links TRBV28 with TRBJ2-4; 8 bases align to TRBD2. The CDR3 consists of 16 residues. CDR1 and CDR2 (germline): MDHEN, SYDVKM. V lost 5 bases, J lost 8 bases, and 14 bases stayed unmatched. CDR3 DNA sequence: TGTGCCAGCAGTACTCCTCGAGCGGGAGATTTTCACATTCAGTACTTC. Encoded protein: CASSTPRAGDFHIQYF.

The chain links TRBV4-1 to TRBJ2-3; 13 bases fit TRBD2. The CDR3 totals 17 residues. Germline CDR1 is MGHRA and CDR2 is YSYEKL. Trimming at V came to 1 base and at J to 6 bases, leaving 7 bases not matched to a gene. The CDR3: CASSQGRLAGGYDTQYF. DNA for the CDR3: TGCGCCAGCAGCCAAGGCAGACTAGCGGGGGGATACGATACGCAGTATTTT.

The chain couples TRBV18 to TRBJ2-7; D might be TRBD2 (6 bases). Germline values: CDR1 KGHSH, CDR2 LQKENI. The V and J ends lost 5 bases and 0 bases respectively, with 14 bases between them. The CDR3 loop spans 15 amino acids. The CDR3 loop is CASSTSHGGSYEQYF. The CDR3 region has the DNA TGTGCCAGCTCAACGTCACACGGGGGCTCCTACGAGCAGTACTTC.

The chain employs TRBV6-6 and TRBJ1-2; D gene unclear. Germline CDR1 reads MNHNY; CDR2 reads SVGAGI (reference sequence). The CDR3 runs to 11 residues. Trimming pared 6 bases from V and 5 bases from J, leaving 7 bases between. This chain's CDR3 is CASSPLYGYTF. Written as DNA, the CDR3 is TGTGCCAGCAGCCCCCTTTATGGCTACACCTTC.